This TCR beta chain was identified in a study of shared clonotypes between healthy human individuals. Study-level points and caveats: The sharing of 4.5% to 5.5% of naive CD4 clonotypes was seen across a few donors. Sharing of clonotypes among donors was expected to vary with sequencing depth.

Source study methods: Junction-only immunoSEQ sequences carried no quality scores, so filtering differed. Generated by immunoSEQ multiplex PCR, the TCRdb table keeps only in-frame clones and is missing some. The V and J calls and clone size come from that table; D and trimming were worked out from the DNA. The sample holds 2,100,000 or so clones; 90% to 96% are singletons and the top ten take around 0.13%. The CDR3 length is 15 residues. V was cut by 1 base and J by 3 bases, with 11 bases left in between. Germline lookup yields CDR1 SEHNR and CDR2 FQNEAQ (reference sequence). Worth noting for this clone: Its antigen is as yet unknown.

The receptor's source is a man younger than 35 in good health. Sequenced material: naive CD4+ T cells sorted from blood. The subset: CD45RA+ positively selected. V is TRBV7-9 and J is TRBJ2-3, with D perhaps being TRBD1 or TRBD2 (6 bases each). The CDR3 DNA reads as TGTGCCAGCAGCTTAGGATTAGGGGGGACAGATACGCAGTATTTT. This codes for CASSLGLGGTDTQYF.